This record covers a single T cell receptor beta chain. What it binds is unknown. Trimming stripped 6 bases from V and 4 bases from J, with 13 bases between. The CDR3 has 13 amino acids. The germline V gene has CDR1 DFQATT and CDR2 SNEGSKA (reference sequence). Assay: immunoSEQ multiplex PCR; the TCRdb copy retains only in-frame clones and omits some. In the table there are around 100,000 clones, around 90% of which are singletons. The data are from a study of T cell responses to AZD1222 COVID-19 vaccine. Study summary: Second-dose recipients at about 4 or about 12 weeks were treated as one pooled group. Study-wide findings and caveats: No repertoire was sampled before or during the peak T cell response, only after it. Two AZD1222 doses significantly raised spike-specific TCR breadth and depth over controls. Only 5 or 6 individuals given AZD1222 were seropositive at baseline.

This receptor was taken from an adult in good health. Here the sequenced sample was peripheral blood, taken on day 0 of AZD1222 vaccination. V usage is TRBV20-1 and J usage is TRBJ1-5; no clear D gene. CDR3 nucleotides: TGCAGTGCCAGTAAACTAGGGAATCAGCCCCAGCATTTT. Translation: CSASKLGNQPQHF.